This T cell receptor (beta chain) was recorded in a study of blood T cells in healthy people across ages. PBMCs were isolated at a quantity of at least 7 million per sample. The amount of total RNA extracted per sample was at least 6 micrograms. Study outcomes and limitations: Any conclusive comparison of naive versus antigen-experienced cells was prevented by using unsorted PBMCs.

CDR3 length equals 15 residues. Trimming cost V 0 bases and J 3 bases, with 8 bases left between them. CDR1 and CDR2 from the germline V gene are MGHRA and YSYEKL. For the second PCR, which ran for about 7 to 11 cycles, a sample-barcoded 5' primer and a J-beta primer mix were used. Every single cDNA molecule received a tag from a template-switch adaptor with 12 random nucleotides. TCRdb redid the calling of the 5' RACE reads with MiXCR, one entry per CDR3 protein. The data contain 950,000 to 1,200,000 distinct CDR3 sequences, approximately 38% of them singletons. Of note for this clonotype: The antigen remains undetermined.

The sequenced sample consisted of blood. The sequence came from a man younger than 35 in good health. This chain links TRBV4-1 with TRBJ2-2; D unclear. In DNA, the CDR3 is TGCGCCAGCAGCCAAGACTCGAGCTACACCGGGGAGCTGTTTTTT. Translation: CASSQDSSYTGELFF.